This T cell receptor beta chain was identified during a study of OX40 agonist ivuxolimab in advanced cancers. This CDR3 contains 13 residues. Trimming shortened V by 7 bases and J by 4 bases, and 13 bases separated the two germline ends. Germline CDR1 LNHDA, CDR2 SQIVND (reference sequence). TCRdb's table, derived via immunoSEQ multiplex PCR, lists solely in-frame clones and lacks some. The sample yields around 94,000 clones, more than 75% seen once. V is TRBV19 and J is TRBJ1-2; D might be TRBD1 (6 bases). The material was CD4+ or CD8+ T cells sorted from blood, obtained in a trial of the OX40 agonist ivuxolimab. The origin of this receptor is an adult with an advanced solid tumor such as melanoma, head and neck, liver or kidney cancer. CDR3 nucleotides: TGTGCCAGTAAAACGGACAGCCTCTATGGCTACACCTTC. As protein: CASKTDSLYGYTF.